This T cell receptor beta chain was obtained from a study of cytomegalovirus exposure and HLA in healthy donors. Overall study results and limits: Common viral pathogens seemed to be connected with several of the most significant clusters, according to a later analysis. Many donors carried some public TCRs, although rarity characterized most TCR sequences.

V shed 0 bases, J shed 3 bases, and the junction held 6 bases outside the gene matches. The CDR3 extends over 17 amino acids. The germline gives CDR1 MGHRA, CDR2 YSYEKL. Comment on this clone: Its antigen remains unidentified.

Use of 60 Vbeta and 13 Jbeta primers characterized the PCR. Assay: immunoSEQ multiplex PCR; the TCRdb copy retains only in-frame clones and omits some. Among approximately 150,000 clones listed, about two thirds were seen once. The chain recombines TRBV4-1 with TRBJ2-1, with 9 bases that match TRBD1. Sequenced sample: PBMCs. The clonotype comes from a human donor in good health. CDR3 residues: CASSQDSGTGRYNEQFF. CDR3 in DNA: TGCGCCAGCAGCCAAGATTCCGGGACAGGGCGCTACAATGAGCAGTTCTTC.